Below are 20 T cell receptor beta chains sequenced from a single sample in a study of identifying expanded T cells in peripheral blood. Data came from immunoSEQ multiplex PCR; TCRdb stores just in-frame clones and leaves some out. The sample holds more than 75,000 clones, approximately 86% seen once. The sequenced material came from blood. The receptor set was obtained from a person aged 18-70 years in good health.

The J gene is TRBJ2-7, the V gene TRBV7-9; no firm D call. The CDR3 consists of 12 residues. Germline CDR1 and CDR2: SEHNR and FQNEAQ (reference sequence). Deletions cut 4 bases from V and 3 bases from J, with 7 bases between. The DNA of the CDR3 is TGTGCCAGCAGCTCTTCTCTCTACGAGCAGTACTTC. It encodes CASSSSLYEQYF.

This sequence joins TRBV19 and TRBJ1-1, with a tentative D call TRBD1 (5 bases). Trimming took off 5 bases at V and 1 base at J, with 14 bases between the two ends. CDR1 and CDR2 (germline): LNHDA, SQIVND (reference sequence). CDR3 size: 15 residues. CDR3 protein: CASSPIREGNTEAFF. The CDR3 DNA reads as TGTGCCAGTAGTCCCATCAGGGAAGGGAACACTGAAGCTTTCTTT. Full variable domain (rest looked up from reference TRBV19 and TRBJ1-1): DGGITQSPKYLFRKEGQNVTLSCEQNLNHDAMYWYRQDPGQGLRLIYYSQIVNDFQKGDIAEGYSVSREKKESFPLTVTSAQKNPTAFYLCASSPIREGNTEAFFGQGTRLTVV.

The rearrangement links TRBV4-2 to TRBJ2-7; no firm D call. Germline CDR1 LGHNA, CDR2 YNFKEQ. The CDR3 has 13 amino acids. The V gene lost 4 bases and the J gene lost 2 bases, with 9 bases spanning the gap. CDR3 sequence: CASSPGPPYEQYF. The CDR3 DNA sequence: TGTGCCAGCAGCCCCGGGCCTCCCTACGAGCAGTACTTC.

This chain uses TRBV6-5 with TRBJ1-2; D might be TRBD1 (5 bases). This CDR3 has 13 amino acids. The V end was cut by 5 bases, the J end by 4 bases, with 11 bases between. Germline loops: CDR1 MNHEY, CDR2 SVGAGI. CDR3 sequence: CASSPRGSYGYTF. The CDR3 DNA reads TGTGCCAGCAGTCCGAGGGGCTCCTATGGCTACACCTTC.

CDR3 loop: CASSQGQGADSPLHF. In nucleotides, the CDR3 is TGCGCCAGCAGCCAAGGTCAGGGGGCGGATTCACCCCTCCACTTT. The chain employs TRBV4-1 and TRBJ1-6; TRBD1 matches 8 bases. Germline V gene data show CDR1 as MGHRA and CDR2 as YSYEKL. V was pared by 1 base and J by 8 bases, with 4 bases of the junction left unmatched. The CDR3 sequence is 15 residues long.

This chain joins TRBV7-2 and TRBJ1-2, with D perhaps matching TRBD1 (6 bases). V was clipped by 3 bases and J by 2 bases, with 10 bases between them. The CDR3 has 14 amino acids. Germline lookup yields CDR1 SGHTA and CDR2 FQGNSA. The CDR3 is CASSFDRKNYGYTF. The CDR3 coding sequence is TGTGCCAGCAGCTTTGACAGGAAGAACTATGGCTACACCTTC. The full variable domain, with the rest looked up from reference TRBV7-2 and TRBJ1-2, is GAGVSQSPSNKVTEKGKDVELRCDPISGHTALYWYRQSLGQGLEFLIYFQGNSAPDKSGLPSDRFSAERTGGSVSTLTIQRTQQEDSAVYLCASSFDRKNYGYTFGSGTRLTVV.

This sequence joins TRBV5-5 and TRBJ2-2; 7 bases agree with TRBD1. Trimming cost V 2 bases and J 6 bases; bases outside gene matches: 4. This CDR3 comprises 14 residues. CDR1 and CDR2 from the germline V gene are SGHKS and YYEKEE (reference sequence). As DNA, the CDR3 is TGTGCCAGCAGCTTTTCCAGGGGGTCCGGGGAGCTGTTTTTT. This encodes CASSFSRGSGELFF.

The chain carries TRBV6-5 and TRBJ1-1; D remains ambiguous. The length of the CDR3 is 13 residues. The V gene's germline CDR1 is MNHEY and CDR2 SVGAGI. Trimming took 2 bases from V and 0 from J, leaving 4 bases between them. The CDR3 loop reads CASSYEVNTEAFF. In nucleotides, the CDR3 is TGTGCCAGCAGTTACGAAGTGAACACTGAAGCTTTCTTT.

The genes are TRBV7-9 and TRBJ2-7; 8 bases map to TRBD1. Unmatched junction bases numbered 16, after V lost 0 bases and J lost 3 bases. Germline CDR1 is SEHNR and CDR2 is FQNEAQ (reference sequence). This CDR3 spans 19 amino acids. CDR3 nucleotides: TGTGCCAGCAGCTTAGCGTTATTGATGTCGGGACAGGATATCTACGAGCAGTACTTC. Translating it yields CASSLALLMSGQDIYEQYF.

Only one count was recorded for this clone. The chain links TRBV11-2 to TRBJ1-2; 7 bases line up with TRBD1. CDR1 and CDR2 from the germline V gene are SGHAT and FQNNGV. The CDR3 totals 16 residues. The V gene end was trimmed by 5 bases and the J gene end by 3 bases; junction bases not matched to a gene: 12. DNA of the CDR3: TGTGCCAGCAGCCCTCAGCCCGGACAGGTCGACTATGGCTACACCTTC. This gives the protein CASSPQPGQVDYGYTF.

The chain recombines TRBV4-2 with TRBJ2-7, with D uncertain. V lost 1 base to trimming and J lost 9 bases, with 10 bases between them. The CDR3 spans 12 residues. Germline V gene data show CDR1 as LGHNA and CDR2 as YNFKEQ. The CDR3 spells CASSQVSGWQYF. The CDR3 DNA reads TGTGCCAGCAGCCAAGTCAGTGGGTGGCAGTACTTC.

In DNA form, the CDR3 reads TGTGCCAGCAGCTTGCAAGGGGTTCGCACAGATACGCAGTATTTT. Its translation is CASSLQGVRTDTQYF. The chain employs TRBV13 and TRBJ2-3; TRBD1 might be the D (5 bases). Deletions cut 3 bases from V and 1 base from J, with 11 bases between. CDR1 is PRHDT, CDR2 FYEKMQ, per germline (reference sequence). This CDR3 spans 15 amino acids.

The rearrangement joins TRBV11-2 to TRBJ1-6; possible D gene TRBD1, 5 bases. From germline, CDR1 is SGHAT and CDR2 FQNNGV. The CDR3 is 13 residues long. Trimming took off 2 bases at V and 14 bases at J, with 13 bases between the two ends. CDR3 nucleotide sequence: TGTGCCAGCAGCTTATCTCAACAGGCATCCCTCCACTTT. It encodes CASSLSQQASLHF.

V gene TRBV29-1 combines with J gene TRBJ2-1, with 7 bases aligning to TRBD1. V lost 3 bases to trimming and J lost 1 base; unmatched junction nucleotides: 9. This CDR3 contains 16 residues. Germline CDR1 SQVTM, CDR2 ANQGSEA. The CDR3 here is CSVDGEDRDSYNEQFF. The DNA of the CDR3 is TGCAGCGTTGACGGAGAAGACAGGGATTCCTACAATGAGCAGTTCTTC.

A single count supports this clone. The gene calls are TRBV10-3 and TRBJ1-5; the D gene is possibly TRBD1 (6 bases). Trimming shortened V by 6 bases and J by 2 bases, and 8 bases separated the two germline ends. Germline values: CDR1 ENHRY, CDR2 SYGVKD. CDR3 length equals 13 residues. CDR3 coding DNA: TGTGCCATCAGCCCAGGGGGCAATCAGCCCCAGCATTTT. This codes for CAISPGGNQPQHF.

V is TRBV2 and J is TRBJ1-5; D ambiguous. This CDR3 region has 14 residues. Trimming left V 7 bases short and J 1 base short, with 11 bases between. CDR1 is SNHLY and CDR2 is FYNNEI in the germline V gene. In nucleotides, the CDR3 is TGTGCCAGCAAAACACCGGACAGCAATCAGCCCCAGCATTTT. It encodes CASKTPDSNQPQHF.

This rearrangement joins TRBV19 to TRBJ1-2, with 9 bases fitting TRBD1. Per germline, CDR1 LNHDA and CDR2 SQIVND (reference sequence). This CDR3 region has 13 residues. V was clipped by 5 bases and J by 6 bases; unmatched bases: 4. CDR3 in DNA: TGTGCCAGTAGTGACAGGGGGTCGGATGGCTACACCTTC. It translates to CASSDRGSDGYTF. Filled out from reference TRBV19 and TRBJ1-2, the complete variable domain reads DGGITQSPKYLFRKEGQNVTLSCEQNLNHDAMYWYRQDPGQGLRLIYYSQIVNDFQKGDIAEGYSVSREKKESFPLTVTSAQKNPTAFYLCASSDRGSDGYTFGSGTRLTVV.

V is TRBV19 and J is TRBJ2-3, with TRBD2 as a possible D gene (5 bases). V dropped 9 bases and J dropped 4 bases, with 17 bases sitting between them. Per the germline V gene, CDR1 is LNHDA and CDR2 is SQIVND (reference sequence). This CDR3 has 14 residues. The CDR3 loop reads CASQSGPIADTQYF. The DNA of the CDR3 is TGTGCCAGCCAAAGCGGACCTATTGCAGATACGCAGTATTTT.

This chain connects TRBV19 to TRBJ1-5; D may be TRBD1 (5 bases). V lost 5 bases and J lost 3, with 11 bases in between. The germline V gene has CDR1 LNHDA and CDR2 SQIVND (reference sequence). The CDR3 sequence is 14 residues long. CDR3 residues: CASSQTADNQPQHF. In DNA, the CDR3 is TGTGCCAGTAGTCAGACAGCGGACAATCAGCCCCAGCATTTT.

The J gene is TRBJ2-3, the V gene TRBV4-3, with D unclear. CDR3 length: 14 residues. Germline CDR1 reads LGHNA; CDR2 reads YSLEER. Trimming left V 0 bases short and J 5 bases short, with 9 bases between. The chain's CDR3 is CASSQERRGDTQYF. The CDR3, as DNA: TGCGCCAGCAGCCAAGAAAGGAGAGGAGATACGCAGTATTTT.